This entry describes one TCR beta chain. Repertoires were generated with immunoSEQ multiplex PCR, while TCRdb's copy carries only in-frame clones and drops some. Among 15,000 to 20,000 clones, 80% to 85% were seen once, and the ten largest hold over 7.5%. This sample stems from a study of blood T cell repertoires in COVID-19. Study information: The United States, Italy and Spain supplied acute and convalescent COVID-19 samples.

V was trimmed by 0 bases and J by 6 bases, leaving 10 bases between them. This CDR3 has 15 residues. Germline values: CDR1 SGDLS, CDR2 YYNGEE. V gene TRBV9 combines with J gene TRBJ1-6, with D possibly matching TRBD1 (5 bases). The TCR sequence derives from a man in his 60s with acute or convalescent COVID-19. The sequencing input was peripheral blood. CDR3 bases: TGTGCCAGCAGCGTAGAAGGGGCAGGTAATTCACCCCTCCACTTT. It translates to CASSVEGAGNSPLHF.